Listed below are T cell receptor beta chains from one sample, sequenced in a study of blood T cell repertoires in COVID-19. Here immunoSEQ multiplex PCR was the method, and the copy in TCRdb shows in-frame clones only, minus some. The profile shows around 230,000 clones, 83% of them singletons. Material for sequencing was peripheral blood. All receptors derive from a woman between 50 and 59 years old with acute or convalescent COVID-19. The CDR3 runs from the conserved cysteine through the conserved F or W. D genes are given only for firm matches. Only part of the rows carry a size: once, few, many, or a class if the clone is expanded.

abundance	d_gene	v_gene	j_gene	CDR3aa	CDR3nt
.	.	TRBV5-8	TRBJ2-1	CASSSGRGLGNEQFF	TGTGCCAGCAGCTCAGGCAGGGGCTTAGGCAATGAGCAGTTCTTC
.	TRBD1	TRBV5-6	TRBJ1-1	CASSQYRGLIGTEAFF	TGTGCCAGCAGCCAATACAGGGGGCTAATAGGCACTGAAGCTTTCTTT
.	TRBD1	TRBV10-2	TRBJ2-1	CASTAGTGGSYNEQFF	TGCGCCAGCACCGCCGGGACAGGGGGCTCCTACAATGAGCAGTTCTTC
.	.	TRBV7-9	TRBJ1-6	CASSLSSPRGGAPLHF	TGTGCCAGCAGCTTAAGTTCTCCCCGTGGCGGTGCACCCCTCCACTTT
few	.	TRBV24-1	TRBJ1-5	CATGGDSNQPQHF	TGTGCCACCGGCGGCGATAGCAATCAGCCCCAGCATTTT
.	.	TRBV5-1	TRBJ2-7	CASSLVGSYEQYF	TGCGCCAGCAGCTTGGTGGGCAGCTACGAGCAGTACTTC
.	.	TRBV24-1	TRBJ2-2	CATRGQTTGELFF	TGTGCCACCAGGGGCCAAACCACCGGGGAGCTGTTTTTT
.	TRBD1	TRBV7-9	TRBJ2-2	CASSYDRGTGELFF	TGTGCCAGCAGTTACGACAGGGGCACCGGGGAGCTGTTTTTT
.	.	TRBV9	TRBJ1-4	CASSLQGTNEKLFF	TGTGCCAGCAGCTTACAGGGAACTAATGAAAAACTGTTTTTT
.	.	TRBV9	TRBJ1-1	CASTDLGGQGGEAFF	TGTGCCAGCACCGACTTGGGCGGGCAGGGAGGTGAAGCTTTCTTT
.	TRBD1	TRBV19	TRBJ2-6	CASKRGTGSQVGSGANVLTF	TGTGCCAGTAAACGCGGGACAGGGTCCCAAGTGGGATCTGGGGCCAACGTCCTGACTTTC
.	TRBD1	TRBV7-2	TRBJ1-5	CASSLGTGYNQPQHF	TGTGCCAGCAGCTTAGGGACAGGGTACAATCAGCCCCAGCATTTT
.	.	TRBV12-3/TRBV12-4	TRBJ1-2	CASSDQGNYGYTF	TGTGCCAGCAGTGATCAGGGTAACTATGGCTACACCTTC
.	.	TRBV10-2	TRBJ2-1	CASSEQGLYNEQFF	TGCGCCAGCAGTGAGCAGGGGCTTTACAATGAGCAGTTCTTC
.	.	TRBV19	TRBJ1-2	CASSMVRDSRLQSF	TGTGCCAGTAGTATGGTCCGGGACTCCCGGCTACAAAGCTTC
.	.	TRBV6-5	TRBJ1-2	CASSSDTYGYTF	TGTGCCAGCAGTTCCGACACATATGGCTACACCTTC
.	TRBD1	TRBV20-1	TRBJ1-1	CSAAQGAEAFF	TGCAGTGCGGCTCAGGGGGCTGAAGCTTTCTTT
.	.	TRBV5-8	TRBJ2-5	CASSRTGPQETQYF	TGTGCCAGCAGCCGAACAGGGCCCCAAGAGACCCAGTACTTC
.	TRBD1	TRBV19	TRBJ1-2	CATTGGAYGYTF	TGTGCCACAACAGGGGGCGCCTATGGCTACACCTTC
.	.	TRBV5-8	TRBJ2-5	CASSLQGAGETQYF	TGTGCCAGCAGCTTGCAAGGGGCCGGGGAGACCCAGTACTTC
.	.	TRBV6-1	TRBJ1-6	CASYGTFNSPLHF	TGTGCCTCATACGGGACTTTCAATTCACCCCTCCACTTT
.	TRBD1	TRBV19	TRBJ2-3	CASSTDRGSPNLRTDTQYF	TGTGCCAGTAGTACAGACAGGGGGTCCCCCAACCTTCGCACAGATACGCAGTATTTT
.	TRBD1	TRBV5-8	TRBJ2-6	CASSPRTGGVSGANVLTF	TGTGCCAGCAGCCCTCGGACAGGCGGAGTCTCTGGGGCCAACGTCCTGACTTTC
.	.	TRBV5-1	TRBJ2-7	CASSLRGDEQYF	TGCGCCAGCAGCTTGAGGGGCGACGAGCAGTACTTC
.	.	TRBV2	TRBJ1-5	CASRQLNQPQHF	TGTGCCTCAAGACAGCTCAATCAGCCCCAGCATTTT
.	.	TRBV9	TRBJ1-1	CASSVDEGRGTEAFF	TGTGCCAGCAGCGTAGATGAAGGGAGGGGCACTGAAGCTTTCTTT
.	.	TRBV24-1	TRBJ2-1	CATSGKDSVKVYNEQFF	TGTGCCACCAGTGGTAAGGACAGCGTTAAGGTGTACAATGAGCAGTTCTTC
.	.	TRBV2	TRBJ2-2	CASSEWDRELFF	TGTGCCAGCAGTGAATGGGACAGGGAGCTGTTTTTT
.	.	TRBV4-1	TRBJ2-7	CASSQDIDEQYF	TGCGCCAGCAGCCAAGATATCGACGAGCAGTACTTC
.	.	TRBV5-4	TRBJ2-1	CASSPIAGSSSYNEQFF	TGTGCCAGCAGTCCCATTGCCGGGTCTAGCTCCTACAATGAGCAGTTCTTC